Here is one T cell receptor (beta chain) with its context. Its antigen is undetermined. After constant-region reverse-primer amplification, full-length variable regions underwent semi-nested PCR with Nested Universal Primer A. TCRdb reprocessed the 5' RACE reads via MiXCR and lists one record per CDR3 protein. This table holds about 62,000 distinct CDR3 sequences, just under 30% found once. The CDR3 covers 17 residues. Germline values: CDR1 SGHTA, CDR2 FQGTGA. V lost 2 bases to trimming and J lost 5 bases; unmatched junction nucleotides: 7. Notes on the study in general: The larger cohort examined one V-J beta rearrangement, not whole repertoires. Tumor-infiltrating Treg TCR alpha and beta sequences overlapped most with tumor naive CD4+ T cells, then blood naive.

Naive CD4+ T cells were purified with Tregs depleted by CD25. The receptor was derived from a female donor with breast cancer. The sample consisted of tumor-infiltrating naive CD4+ T cells sorted from the breast tumor. Subset given: naive CD4+ T cells, CD4+CD45RA+CD25-. The genes are TRBV7-3 and TRBJ2-1; 12 positions match TRBD2. Here the CDR3 reads CASSLFTWTSGNNEQFF. Written as DNA, the CDR3 is TGTGCCAGCAGCTTATTTACTTGGACTAGCGGGAACAATGAGCAGTTCTTC.